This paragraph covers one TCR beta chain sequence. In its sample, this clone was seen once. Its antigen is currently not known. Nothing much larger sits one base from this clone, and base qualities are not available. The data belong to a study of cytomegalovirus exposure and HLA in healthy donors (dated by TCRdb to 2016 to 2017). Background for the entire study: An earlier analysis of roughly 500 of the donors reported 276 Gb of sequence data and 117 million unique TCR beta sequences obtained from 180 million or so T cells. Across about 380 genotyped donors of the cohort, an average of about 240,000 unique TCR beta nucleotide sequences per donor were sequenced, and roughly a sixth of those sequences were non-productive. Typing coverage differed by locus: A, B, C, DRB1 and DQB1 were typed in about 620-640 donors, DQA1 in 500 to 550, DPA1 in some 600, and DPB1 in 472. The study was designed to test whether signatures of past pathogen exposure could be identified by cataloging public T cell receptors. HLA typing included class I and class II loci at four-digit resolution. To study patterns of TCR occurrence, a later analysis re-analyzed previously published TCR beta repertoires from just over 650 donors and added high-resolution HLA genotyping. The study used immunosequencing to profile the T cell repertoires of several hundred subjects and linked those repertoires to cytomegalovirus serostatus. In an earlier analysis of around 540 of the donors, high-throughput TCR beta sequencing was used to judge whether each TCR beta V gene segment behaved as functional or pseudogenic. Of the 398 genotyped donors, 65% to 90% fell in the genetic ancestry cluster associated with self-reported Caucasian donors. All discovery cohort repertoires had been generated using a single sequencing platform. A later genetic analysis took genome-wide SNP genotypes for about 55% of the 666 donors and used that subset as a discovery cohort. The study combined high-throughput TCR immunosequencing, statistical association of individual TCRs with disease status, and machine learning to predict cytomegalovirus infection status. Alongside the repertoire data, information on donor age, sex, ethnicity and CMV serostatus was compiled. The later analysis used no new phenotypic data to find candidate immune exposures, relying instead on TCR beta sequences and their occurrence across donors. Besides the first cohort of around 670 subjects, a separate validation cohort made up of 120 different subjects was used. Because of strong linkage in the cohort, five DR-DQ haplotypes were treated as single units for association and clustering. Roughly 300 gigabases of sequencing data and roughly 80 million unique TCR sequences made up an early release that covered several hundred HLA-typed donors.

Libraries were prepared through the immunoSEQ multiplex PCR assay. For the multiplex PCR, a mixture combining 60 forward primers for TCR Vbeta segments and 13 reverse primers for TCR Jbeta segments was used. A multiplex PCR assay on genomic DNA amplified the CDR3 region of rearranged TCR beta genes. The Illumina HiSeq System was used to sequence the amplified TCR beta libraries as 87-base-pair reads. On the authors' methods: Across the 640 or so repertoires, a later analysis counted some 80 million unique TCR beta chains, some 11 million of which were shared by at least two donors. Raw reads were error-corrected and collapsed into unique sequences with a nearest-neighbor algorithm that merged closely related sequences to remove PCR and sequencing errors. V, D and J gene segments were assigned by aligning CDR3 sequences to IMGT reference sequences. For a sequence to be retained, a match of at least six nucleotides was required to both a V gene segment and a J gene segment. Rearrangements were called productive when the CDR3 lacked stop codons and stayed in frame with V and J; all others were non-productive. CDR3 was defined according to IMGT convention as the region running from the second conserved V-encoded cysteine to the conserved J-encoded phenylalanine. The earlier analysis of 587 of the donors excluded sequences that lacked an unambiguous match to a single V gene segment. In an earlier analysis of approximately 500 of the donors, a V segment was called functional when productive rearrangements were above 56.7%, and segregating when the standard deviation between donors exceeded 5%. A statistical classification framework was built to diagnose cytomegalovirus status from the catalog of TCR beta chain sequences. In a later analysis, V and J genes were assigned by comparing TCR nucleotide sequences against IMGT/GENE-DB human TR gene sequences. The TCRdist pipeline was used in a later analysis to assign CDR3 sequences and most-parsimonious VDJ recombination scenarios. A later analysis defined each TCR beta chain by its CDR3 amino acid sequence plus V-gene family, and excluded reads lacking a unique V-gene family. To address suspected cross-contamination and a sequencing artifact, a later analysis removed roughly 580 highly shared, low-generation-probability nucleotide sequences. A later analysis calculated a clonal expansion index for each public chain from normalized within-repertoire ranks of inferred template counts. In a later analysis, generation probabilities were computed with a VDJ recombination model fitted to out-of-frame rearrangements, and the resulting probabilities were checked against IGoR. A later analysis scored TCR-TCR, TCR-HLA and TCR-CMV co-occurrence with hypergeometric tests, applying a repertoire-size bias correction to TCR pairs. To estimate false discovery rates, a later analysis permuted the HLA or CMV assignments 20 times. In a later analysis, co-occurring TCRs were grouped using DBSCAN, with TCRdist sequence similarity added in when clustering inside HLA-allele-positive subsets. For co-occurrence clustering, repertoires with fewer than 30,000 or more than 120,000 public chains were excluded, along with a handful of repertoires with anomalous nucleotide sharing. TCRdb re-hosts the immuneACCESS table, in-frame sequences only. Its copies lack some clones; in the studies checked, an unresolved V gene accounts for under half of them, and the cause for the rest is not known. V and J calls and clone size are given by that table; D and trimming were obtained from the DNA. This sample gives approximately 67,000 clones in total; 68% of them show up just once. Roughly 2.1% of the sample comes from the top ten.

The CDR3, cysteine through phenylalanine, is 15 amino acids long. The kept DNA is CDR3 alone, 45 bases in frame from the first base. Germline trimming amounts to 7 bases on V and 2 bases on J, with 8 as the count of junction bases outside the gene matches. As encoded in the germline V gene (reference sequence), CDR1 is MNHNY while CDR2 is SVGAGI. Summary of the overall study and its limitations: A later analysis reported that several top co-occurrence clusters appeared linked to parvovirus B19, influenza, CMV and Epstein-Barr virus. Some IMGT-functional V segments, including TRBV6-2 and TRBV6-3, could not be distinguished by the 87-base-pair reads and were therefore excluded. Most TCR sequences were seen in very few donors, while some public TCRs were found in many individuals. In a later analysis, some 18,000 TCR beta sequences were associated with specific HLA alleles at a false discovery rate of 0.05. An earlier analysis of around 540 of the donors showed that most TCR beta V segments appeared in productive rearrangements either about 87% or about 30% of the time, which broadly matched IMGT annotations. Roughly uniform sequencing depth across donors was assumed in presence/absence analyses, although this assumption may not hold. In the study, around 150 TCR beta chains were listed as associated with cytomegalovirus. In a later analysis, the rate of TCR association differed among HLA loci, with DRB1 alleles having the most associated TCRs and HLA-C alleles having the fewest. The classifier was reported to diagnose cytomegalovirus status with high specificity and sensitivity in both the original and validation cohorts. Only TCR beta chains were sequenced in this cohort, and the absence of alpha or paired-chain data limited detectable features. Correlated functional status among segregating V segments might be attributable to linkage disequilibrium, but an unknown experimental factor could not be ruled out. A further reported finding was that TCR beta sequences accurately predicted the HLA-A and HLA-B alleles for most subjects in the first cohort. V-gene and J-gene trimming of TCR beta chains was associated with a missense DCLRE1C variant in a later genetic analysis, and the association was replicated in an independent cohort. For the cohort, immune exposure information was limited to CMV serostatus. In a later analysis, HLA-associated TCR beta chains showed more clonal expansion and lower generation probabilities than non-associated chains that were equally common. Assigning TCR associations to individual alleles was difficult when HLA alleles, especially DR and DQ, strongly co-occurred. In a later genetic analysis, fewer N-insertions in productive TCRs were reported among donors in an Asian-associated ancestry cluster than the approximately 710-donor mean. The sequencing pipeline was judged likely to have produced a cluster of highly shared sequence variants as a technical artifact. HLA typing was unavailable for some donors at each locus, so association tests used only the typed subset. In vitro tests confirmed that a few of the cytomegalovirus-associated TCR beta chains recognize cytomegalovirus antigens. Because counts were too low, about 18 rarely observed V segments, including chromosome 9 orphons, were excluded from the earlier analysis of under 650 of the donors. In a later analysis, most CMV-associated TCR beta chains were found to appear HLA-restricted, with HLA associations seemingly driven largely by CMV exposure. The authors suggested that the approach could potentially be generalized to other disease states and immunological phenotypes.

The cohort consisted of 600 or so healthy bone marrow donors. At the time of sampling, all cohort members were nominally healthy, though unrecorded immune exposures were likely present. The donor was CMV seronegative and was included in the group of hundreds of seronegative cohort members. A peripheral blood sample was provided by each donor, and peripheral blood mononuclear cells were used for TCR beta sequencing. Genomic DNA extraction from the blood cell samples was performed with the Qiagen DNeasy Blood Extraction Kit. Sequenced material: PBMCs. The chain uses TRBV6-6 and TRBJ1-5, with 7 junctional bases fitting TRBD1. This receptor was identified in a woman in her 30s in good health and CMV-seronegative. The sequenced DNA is TGTGCCAGCACCCCGAACAGGGGAGGCAATCAGCCCCAGCATTTT. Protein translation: CASTPNRGGNQPQHF.